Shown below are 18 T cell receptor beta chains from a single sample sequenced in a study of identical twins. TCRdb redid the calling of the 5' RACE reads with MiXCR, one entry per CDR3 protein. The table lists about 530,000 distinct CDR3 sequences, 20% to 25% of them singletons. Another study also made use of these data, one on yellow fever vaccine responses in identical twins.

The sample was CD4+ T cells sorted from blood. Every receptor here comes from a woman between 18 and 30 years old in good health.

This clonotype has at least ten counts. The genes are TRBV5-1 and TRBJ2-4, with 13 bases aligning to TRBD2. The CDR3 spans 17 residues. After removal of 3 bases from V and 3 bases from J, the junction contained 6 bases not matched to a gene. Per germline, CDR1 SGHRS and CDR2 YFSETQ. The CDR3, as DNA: TGCGCCAGCAGCTCCGGGACTAGCGGGACGGGCAAAAACATTCAGTACTTC. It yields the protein CASSSGTSGTGKNIQYF.

The CDR3, as DNA: TGTGCCAGCAGTCGAGAAATAGGGAGCTCCTACAATGAGCAGTTCTTC. Protein: CASSREIGSSYNEQFF. The V gene is TRBV6-1, the J gene TRBJ2-1, with D possibly TRBD2 on 5 matching bases. Between the trimmed V and J ends, which lost 5 bases and 0 bases, there was a span of 14 bases. The germline V gene encodes CDR1 MNHNS and CDR2 SASEGT. CDR3 length: 16 residues.

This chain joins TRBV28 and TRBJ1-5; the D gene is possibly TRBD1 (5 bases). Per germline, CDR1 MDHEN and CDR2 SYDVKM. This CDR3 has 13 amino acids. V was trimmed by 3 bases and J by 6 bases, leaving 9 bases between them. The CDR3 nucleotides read TGTGCCAGCAGTTTGGGACGTTTTCAGCCCCAGCATTTT. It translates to CASSLGRFQPQHF.

The CDR3 sequence is CSAKGRSTEAFF. The CDR3 DNA reads as TGCAGTGCTAAGGGACGCAGCACTGAAGCTTTCTTT. The chain links TRBV20-1 to TRBJ1-1; D is perhaps TRBD1 (5 bases). The CDR3 is 12 amino acids. With 4 bases removed from V and 4 bases from J, the gap between germline ends came to 10 bases. Germline values: CDR1 DFQATT, CDR2 SNEGSKA (reference sequence).

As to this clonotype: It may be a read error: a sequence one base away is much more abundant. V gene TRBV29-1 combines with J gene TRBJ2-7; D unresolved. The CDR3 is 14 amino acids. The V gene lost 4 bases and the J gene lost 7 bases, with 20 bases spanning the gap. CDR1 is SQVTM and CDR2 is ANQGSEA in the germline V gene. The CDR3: CSVGSKTPAEEQYF. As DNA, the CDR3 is TGCAGCGTTGGAAGTAAGACTCCTGCGGAGGAGCAGTACTTC.

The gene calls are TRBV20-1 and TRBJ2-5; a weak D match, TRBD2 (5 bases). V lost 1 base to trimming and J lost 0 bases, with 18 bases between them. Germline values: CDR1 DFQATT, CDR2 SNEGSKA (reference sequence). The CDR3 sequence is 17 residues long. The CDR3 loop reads CSARVPPRSDYQETQYF. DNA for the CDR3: TGCAGTGCTAGAGTCCCCCCCCGATCGGACTACCAAGAGACCCAGTACTTC.

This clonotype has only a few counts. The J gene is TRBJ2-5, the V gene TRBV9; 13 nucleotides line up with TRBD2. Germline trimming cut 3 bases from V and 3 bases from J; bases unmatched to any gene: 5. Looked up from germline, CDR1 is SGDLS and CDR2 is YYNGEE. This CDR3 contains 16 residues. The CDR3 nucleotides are TGTGCCAGCAGCGAAGGACTAGCGGGAGTTGAAGAGACCCAGTACTTC. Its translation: CASSEGLAGVEETQYF.

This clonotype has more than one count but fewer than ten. DNA of the CDR3: TGTGCCACCAGTGCGTTTCCTTTGGGGCTGATGATCTACGAGCAGTACGTC. This sequence encodes CATSAFPLGLMIYEQYV. The V call is TRBV24-1, the J call TRBJ2-7; tentative D call: TRBD1 (5 bases). V was cut by 5 bases and J by 3 bases, with 22 bases left in between. From germline, CDR1 is KGHDR and CDR2 SFDVKD. This CDR3 is built from 17 residues.

Written as DNA, the CDR3 is TGTGCCAGCAGGGTTTCGAGCGGGAGAGCCCAGCAGTACTTC. Amino acids: CASRVSSGRAQQYF. The gene calls are TRBV2 and TRBJ2-7; 8 positions match TRBD2. The CDR3 loop spans 14 amino acids. V was clipped by 6 bases and J by 8 bases; unmatched bases: 12. The germline V gene encodes CDR1 SNHLY and CDR2 FYNNEI.

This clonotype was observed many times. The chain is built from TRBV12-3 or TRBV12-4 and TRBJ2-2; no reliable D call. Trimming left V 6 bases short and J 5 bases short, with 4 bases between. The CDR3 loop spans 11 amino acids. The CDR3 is CASRLTGELFF. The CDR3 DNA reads TGTGCCAGCAGACTAACCGGGGAGCTGTTTTTT.

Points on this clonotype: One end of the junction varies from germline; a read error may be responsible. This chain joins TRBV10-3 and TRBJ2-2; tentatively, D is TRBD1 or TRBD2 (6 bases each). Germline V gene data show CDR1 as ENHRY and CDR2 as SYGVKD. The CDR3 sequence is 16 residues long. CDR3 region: CTISEDPPGATGELFF. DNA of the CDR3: TGTACCATCAGTGAGGACCCCCCGGGGGCCACCGGGGAGCTGTTTTTT.

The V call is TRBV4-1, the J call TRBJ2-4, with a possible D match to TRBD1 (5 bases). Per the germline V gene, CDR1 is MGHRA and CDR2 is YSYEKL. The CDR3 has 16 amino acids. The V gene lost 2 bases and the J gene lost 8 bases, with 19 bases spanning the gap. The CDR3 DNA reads TGCGCCAGCAGCCAACCCACAATGGACATACGGGACATTCAGTACTTC. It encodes CASSQPTMDIRDIQYF.

CDR3 protein: CASSASGTVGNYGYTF. In DNA, the CDR3 is TGCGCCAGCAGCGCATCCGGGACAGTAGGGAACTATGGCTACACCTTC. The V call is TRBV5-1, the J call TRBJ1-2, with 7 nucleotides matching TRBD1. Germline CDR1 is SGHRS and CDR2 is YFSETQ. Trimming took 4 bases from V and 2 from J; bases not matched to a gene: 11. This CDR3 spans 16 amino acids.

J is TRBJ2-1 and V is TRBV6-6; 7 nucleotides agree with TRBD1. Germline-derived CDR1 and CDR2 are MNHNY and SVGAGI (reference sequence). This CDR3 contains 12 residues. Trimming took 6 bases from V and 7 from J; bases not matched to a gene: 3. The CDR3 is CASRVQGNEQFF. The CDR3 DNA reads TGTGCCAGCAGAGTACAGGGGAATGAGCAGTTCTTC.

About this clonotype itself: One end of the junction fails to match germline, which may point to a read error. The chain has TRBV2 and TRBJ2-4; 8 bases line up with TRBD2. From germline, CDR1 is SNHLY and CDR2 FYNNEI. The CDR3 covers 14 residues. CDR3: CASDGSGGLNIHYF. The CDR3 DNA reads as TGTGCCAGCGACGGCTCGGGAGGGCTGAACATTCACTACTTC.

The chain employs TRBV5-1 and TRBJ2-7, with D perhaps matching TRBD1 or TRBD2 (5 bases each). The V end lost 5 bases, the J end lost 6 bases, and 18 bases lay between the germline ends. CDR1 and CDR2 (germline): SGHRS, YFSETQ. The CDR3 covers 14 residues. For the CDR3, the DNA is TGCGCCAGCAGTCCGGCTAGGGGACCTACCGAGCAGTACTTC. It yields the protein CASSPARGPTEQYF.

CDR3 sequence (DNA): TGTGCCAGCAGCACTAGAAAATACAGCCCAGATACGCAGTATTTT. Residues: CASSTRKYSPDTQYF. This sequence joins TRBV6-1 and TRBJ2-3, with D perhaps matching TRBD2 (5 bases). The CDR3 is made up of 15 amino acids. Trimming left V 6 bases short and J 4 bases short, with 17 bases between. From germline, CDR1 is MNHNS and CDR2 SASEGT.

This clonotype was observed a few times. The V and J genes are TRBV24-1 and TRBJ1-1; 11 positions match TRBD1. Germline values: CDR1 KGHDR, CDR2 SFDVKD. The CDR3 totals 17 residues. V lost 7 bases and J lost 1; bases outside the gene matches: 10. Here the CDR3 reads CATRGPRDRGTNTEAFF. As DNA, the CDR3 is TGTGCCACCAGAGGCCCGAGGGACAGGGGGACGAACACTGAAGCTTTCTTT.